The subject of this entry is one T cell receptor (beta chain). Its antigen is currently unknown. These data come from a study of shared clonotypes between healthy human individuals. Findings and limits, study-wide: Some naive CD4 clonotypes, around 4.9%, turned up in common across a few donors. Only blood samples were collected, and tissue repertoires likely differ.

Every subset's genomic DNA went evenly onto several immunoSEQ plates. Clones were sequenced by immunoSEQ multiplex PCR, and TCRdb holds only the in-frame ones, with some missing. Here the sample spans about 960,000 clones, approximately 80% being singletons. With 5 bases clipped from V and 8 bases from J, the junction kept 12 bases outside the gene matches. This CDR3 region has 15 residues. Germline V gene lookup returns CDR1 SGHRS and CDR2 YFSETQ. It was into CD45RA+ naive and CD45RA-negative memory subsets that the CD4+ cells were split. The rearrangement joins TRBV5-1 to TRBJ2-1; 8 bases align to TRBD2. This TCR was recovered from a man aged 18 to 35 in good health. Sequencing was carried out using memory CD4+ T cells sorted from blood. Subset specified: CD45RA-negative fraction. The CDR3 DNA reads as TGCGCCAGCAGTGAAACCGGGACTAGGGGCGATGAGCAGTTCTTC. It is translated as CASSETGTRGDEQFF.